Following are 13 T cell receptor beta chains from one sample sequenced in a study of OX40 agonist ivuxolimab in advanced cancers. The repertoire was sequenced with immunoSEQ multiplex PCR; TCRdb's copy has only in-frame clones and lacks some. Among approximately 74,000 clones listed, 82% were seen once. This specimen consisted of CD4+ or CD8+ T cells sorted from blood, obtained in a trial of the OX40 agonist ivuxolimab. The receptor source for this set is an adult with an advanced solid tumor such as melanoma, head and neck, liver or kidney cancer.

The chain combines TRBV7-9 with TRBJ2-1; D may correspond to TRBD1 or TRBD2 (5 bases each). The CDR3 extends over 17 amino acids. CDR1 SEHNR and CDR2 FQNEAQ come from the germline V gene (reference sequence). Between the trimmed V and J ends, which lost 1 base and 0 bases, there was a span of 13 bases. CDR3 sequence (DNA): TGTGCCAGCAGCTTAGGGGGCTGGGGGAGCTCCTACAATGAGCAGTTCTTC. Translating it yields CASSLGGWGSSYNEQFF.

The rearrangement joins TRBV9 to TRBJ2-3; D uncertain. The germline V gene has CDR1 SGDLS and CDR2 YYNGEE. CDR3 length equals 13 residues. Trimming took 0 bases from V and 6 from J, leaving 8 bases between them. CDR3 sequence (DNA): TGTGCCAGCAGCGTAGGAGTGGACGATACGCAGTATTTT. Amino acid sequence: CASSVGVDDTQYF.

This clone came up a few times. The chain combines TRBV6-5 with TRBJ1-2; TRBD1 aligns across 7 bases. Germline V gene sequence: CDR1 MNHEY, CDR2 SVGAGI. The J segment lost 4 bases and the V segment lost 2 bases, leaving 4 bases of the junction unmatched. The length of the CDR3 is 14 residues. For the CDR3, the DNA is TGTGCCAGCAGTTACAAGGACAGGTCCTATGGCTACACCTTC. Its protein product is CASSYKDRSYGYTF.

The chain recombines TRBV7-9 with TRBJ1-4; 7 bases line up with TRBD1. V shed 5 bases, J shed 8 bases, and the junction held 11 bases outside the gene matches. Germline-derived CDR1 and CDR2 are SEHNR and FQNEAQ (reference sequence). The length of the CDR3 is 15 residues. CDR3 sequence reads: CASSPGQRLGEKLFF. In nucleotides, the CDR3 is TGTGCCAGCAGCCCGGGACAGCGACTAGGAGAAAAACTGTTTTTT.

The chain is built from TRBV6-5 and TRBJ1-2, with 9 bases identical to TRBD1. Trimming at V came to 4 bases and at J to 6 bases, leaving 6 bases not matched to a gene. The CDR3 is 14 amino acids. CDR1 and CDR2 from the germline V gene are MNHEY and SVGAGI. This CDR3 reads CASSFGTGMNGYTF. In DNA form, the CDR3 reads TGTGCCAGCAGTTTCGGGACAGGGATGAATGGCTACACCTTC.

CDR3 amino acids: CASSPLAGDLTDTQYF. As DNA, the CDR3 is TGTGCCAGCTCACCATTAGCGGGGGACCTCACAGATACGCAGTATTTT. The chain joins TRBV18 to TRBJ2-3; 9 positions match TRBD2. The CDR3 is made up of 16 amino acids. Germline lookup yields CDR1 KGHSH and CDR2 LQKENI. Trimming took 2 bases from V and 2 from J; bases not matched to a gene: 5.

The V call is TRBV6-6, the J call TRBJ2-6; D is perhaps TRBD1 (5 bases). Germline V gives CDR1 MNHNY, CDR2 SVGAGI (reference sequence). The CDR3 extends over 13 amino acids. V was shortened by 7 bases and J by 8 bases, with 12 bases between the two germline ends. Here the CDR3 reads CASMVQAPNVLTF. The DNA of the CDR3 is TGTGCCAGCATGGTACAGGCACCCAACGTCCTGACTTTC.

V gene TRBV2 combines with J gene TRBJ1-3; D call uncertain. This CDR3 contains 13 residues. The V end lost 6 bases, the J end lost 0 bases, and 6 bases lay between the germline ends. Germline loops: CDR1 SNHLY, CDR2 FYNNEI. CDR3 residues: CASRLNSGNTIYF. The CDR3 DNA reads TGTGCCAGCAGACTCAACTCTGGAAACACCATATATTTT. The full variable domain, in which reference TRBV2 and TRBJ1-3 provide the parts outside the CDR3, is EPEVTQTPSHQVTQMGQEVILRCVPISNHLYFYWYRQILGQKVEFLVSFYNNEISEKSEIFDDQFSVERPDGSNFTLKIRSTKLEDSAMYFCASRLNSGNTIYFGEGSWLTVV.

The chain employs TRBV15 and TRBJ1-1; the D is unclear. Germline CDR1 is LNHNV and CDR2 is YYDKDF (reference sequence). V lost 8 bases, J lost 1 base, and 11 bases lay in between. This CDR3 is built from 13 residues. For the CDR3, the DNA is TGTGCCACCGGGTCAGGATGGAACACTGAAGCTTTCTTT. Translated, it gives CATGSGWNTEAFF.

This clone occurred a few times. V usage is TRBV2 and J usage is TRBJ2-5, with 7 bases aligning to TRBD1. Looked up from germline, CDR1 is SNHLY and CDR2 is FYNNEI. The CDR3 consists of 14 residues. V shed 5 bases, J shed 5 bases, and the junction held 8 bases outside the gene matches. The DNA for the CDR3 is TGTGCCAGCAGTCCCAGGACAGGAGCGGAGACCCAGTACTTC. Encoded protein: CASSPRTGAETQYF.

The chain carries TRBV10-3 and TRBJ1-1; no clear D. The V end was cut by 2 bases, the J end by 6 bases, with 10 bases between. Germline V gives CDR1 ENHRY, CDR2 SYGVKD. CDR3 length: 13 amino acids. The CDR3 DNA follows: TGTGCCATCAGTGAGCCCAGCAACGCTGAAGCTTTCTTT. It specifies CAISEPSNAEAFF.

This chain joins TRBV7-2 and TRBJ2-5; D is unclear. V lost 0 bases to trimming and J lost 3 bases, with 8 bases between them. The CDR3 consists of 14 residues. The germline V gene encodes CDR1 SGHTA and CDR2 FQGNSA. This chain's CDR3 is CASSLAGYKETQYF. The CDR3 nucleotides read TGTGCCAGCAGCTTAGCTGGCTACAAAGAGACCCAGTACTTC.

The CDR3 loop is CASSLGTYTGELFF. CDR3 sequence (DNA): TGTGCCAGCAGCTTAGGCACGTACACCGGGGAGCTGTTTTTT. The rearrangement joins TRBV7-6 to TRBJ2-2, with unresolved D. In germline, CDR1 is SGHVS, CDR2 FNYEAQ. The CDR3 is made up of 14 amino acids. The V and J ends lost 1 base and 3 bases respectively, with 6 bases between them.